The rows below give T cell receptor beta chains drawn from one sample of a study of preoperative IRX-2 immunotherapy in early breast cancer. Sequenced by immunoSEQ multiplex PCR; TCRdb stores in-frame clones only, minus some. This table holds some 59,000 clones, roughly 94% found once. This sample was taken from a patient treated with IRX-2 immunotherapy. The source is a human donor with breast cancer. CDR3s include the opening cysteine and the closing phenylalanine or tryptophan. The D gene is left open where the match is weak. Rows give clone size only sometimes, using once, few, many, or a class for an expanded clone.

J gene: TRBJ2-1
clone size: -
V gene: TRBV5-1
D gene: -
CDR3 DNA: TGCGCCAGCAGCTTGGAGGGCAGCTCCTACAATGAGCAGTTCTTC
CDR3 protein: CASSLEGSSYNEQFF

J gene: TRBJ2-3
clone size: -
V gene: TRBV5-1
D gene: TRBD1
CDR3 DNA: TGCGCCAGCAGCTTGGAAGGGGGCGTAGGAGATACGCAGTATTTT
CDR3 protein: CASSLEGGVGDTQYF

J gene: TRBJ2-1
clone size: -
V gene: TRBV29-1
D gene: -
CDR3 DNA: TGCAGCGTTGGTTCGGGCTACAATGAGCAGTTCTTC
CDR3 protein: CSVGSGYNEQFF

J gene: TRBJ1-1
clone size: -
V gene: TRBV9
D gene: -
CDR3 DNA: TGTGCCAGCAGCGTAGCCGCGGGGACTGAAGCTTTCTTT
CDR3 protein: CASSVAAGTEAFF

J gene: TRBJ2-5
clone size: -
V gene: TRBV7-2
D gene: TRBD2
CDR3 DNA: TGTGCCACCGCAGCGGGGGCGCTTGGTGGAACCCAGTACTTC
CDR3 protein: CATAAGALGGTQYF

J gene: TRBJ2-7
clone size: once
V gene: TRBV6-5
D gene: -
CDR3 DNA: TGTGCCAGCAGTTACGGGGGCGGGGAGCAGTACTTC
CDR3 protein: CASSYGGGEQYF

J gene: TRBJ2-1
clone size: -
V gene: TRBV7-9
D gene: TRBD2
CDR3 DNA: TGTGCCAGCAGCTTACTAGCGGCCCCTATCTTC
CDR3 protein: CASSLLAAPIF

J gene: TRBJ2-1
clone size: once
V gene: TRBV5-6
D gene: TRBD1
CDR3 DNA: TGTGCCAGCACACCTAAATACAGGGGCATCCCCCATTATTACAATGAGCAGTTCTTC
CDR3 protein: CASTPKYRGIPHYYNEQFF

J gene: TRBJ1-2
clone size: once
V gene: TRBV28
D gene: TRBD1
CDR3 DNA: TGTGCCAGCAGCCGAGCAGGGGGACAGGGAACCATAAGGAATGGCTACACCTTC
CDR3 protein: CASSRAGGQGTIRNGYTF

J gene: TRBJ1-2
clone size: -
V gene: TRBV6-1
D gene: -
CDR3 DNA: TGTGCCAGCAGTGGGAGTGGAGGCTACACCTTC
CDR3 protein: CASSGSGGYTF

J gene: TRBJ1-5
clone size: -
V gene: TRBV28
D gene: -
CDR3 DNA: TGTGCCAGCACCCTGACTAGGGGCTTGTCCGGTCAGCCCCAGCATTTT
CDR3 protein: CASTLTRGLSGQPQHF

J gene: TRBJ1-5
clone size: -
V gene: TRBV15
D gene: -
CDR3 DNA: TGTGCCACCAGTCCCGTCAGGGTGAATCAGCCCCAGCATTTT
CDR3 protein: CATSPVRVNQPQHF

J gene: TRBJ1-2
clone size: -
V gene: TRBV27
D gene: -
CDR3 DNA: TGTGCCAGCCTCGGCGGGCCCAACTATGGCTACACCTTC
CDR3 protein: CASLGGPNYGYTF

J gene: TRBJ1-3
clone size: medium-sized
V gene: TRBV7-9
D gene: -
CDR3 DNA: TGTGCCAGCAGTCGGGTCTCTGGAAACACCATATATTTT
CDR3 protein: CASSRVSGNTIYF

J gene: TRBJ2-1
clone size: -
V gene: TRBV30
D gene: -
CDR3 DNA: TGTGCCTGGAGTCCGGGATCCTACAATGAGCAGTTCTTC
CDR3 protein: CAWSPGSYNEQFF

J gene: TRBJ2-6
clone size: -
V gene: TRBV5-4
D gene: TRBD2
CDR3 DNA: TGTGCCAGCAGTCGTAAGCGGGAGTCCCGCTCTGGGGCCAACGTCCTGACTTTC
CDR3 protein: CASSRKRESRSGANVLTF

J gene: TRBJ2-7
clone size: -
V gene: TRBV12-2
D gene: -
CDR3 DNA: TGCGCAGTGTCTAGCTTACCTTGGGTGCAGTACTTC
CDR3 protein: CAVSSLPWVQYF

J gene: TRBJ2-7
clone size: once
V gene: TRBV7-2
D gene: -
CDR3 DNA: TGTGCCAGCAGCTTACGAGCGGCTACTACCTACGAGCAGTACTTC
CDR3 protein: CASSLRAATTYEQYF

J gene: TRBJ2-1
clone size: -
V gene: TRBV14
D gene: TRBD2
CDR3 DNA: TGTGCCAGCAGCCAATTAGCGGGAGGGCCCTACAATGAGCAGTTCTTC
CDR3 protein: CASSQLAGGPYNEQFF

J gene: TRBJ2-1
clone size: -
V gene: TRBV19
D gene: -
CDR3 DNA: TGTGCCAGTAGTATAGGCCCCTACAATGAGCAGTTCTTC
CDR3 protein: CASSIGPYNEQFF

J gene: TRBJ2-3
clone size: -
V gene: TRBV18
D gene: -
CDR3 DNA: TGTGCCAGCTCACCTTTCCGGGGGTATCGCACAGATACGCAGTATTTT
CDR3 protein: CASSPFRGYRTDTQYF

J gene: TRBJ2-5
clone size: -
V gene: TRBV4-2
D gene: -
CDR3 DNA: TGTGCCAGCAGCCAAGTCCACCCGGAGACCCAGTACTTC
CDR3 protein: CASSQVHPETQYF

J gene: TRBJ2-5
clone size: -
V gene: TRBV18
D gene: TRBD1
CDR3 DNA: TGTGCCAGCTCTACCGGGACAGGGGTGGGCCAAGAGACCCAGTACTTC
CDR3 protein: CASSTGTGVGQETQYF

J gene: TRBJ1-5
clone size: -
V gene: TRBV6-1
D gene: -
CDR3 DNA: TGTGCCAGCATCCACGGCCACAATCAGCCCCAGCATTTT
CDR3 protein: CASIHGHNQPQHF

J gene: TRBJ1-3
clone size: -
V gene: TRBV5-1
D gene: TRBD1
CDR3 DNA: TGCGCCAGCAGCTTGGGGGACAGGGAAAACACCATATATTTT
CDR3 protein: CASSLGDRENTIYF

J gene: TRBJ2-1
clone size: -
V gene: TRBV7-9
D gene: -
CDR3 DNA: TGTGCCAGCAGCAACTCCGGGACGAATGAGCAGTTCTTC
CDR3 protein: CASSNSGTNEQFF

J gene: TRBJ1-6
clone size: -
V gene: TRBV27
D gene: TRBD1
CDR3 DNA: TGTGCCAGCAGTTTATCTACAGGGGGCCCCAGAAATTCACCCCTCCACTTT
CDR3 protein: CASSLSTGGPRNSPLHF

J gene: TRBJ1-1
clone size: -
V gene: TRBV18
D gene: -
CDR3 DNA: TGTGCCAGCTCACCCCCAGACACTGAAGCTTTCTTT
CDR3 protein: CASSPPDTEAFF

J gene: TRBJ2-5
clone size: -
V gene: TRBV7-2
D gene: TRBD2
CDR3 DNA: TGTGCCAGCAGCTTAGCTCTCGGGACTAGCGGGGGGCGGGGGCAAGAGACCCAGTACTTC
CDR3 protein: CASSLALGTSGGRGQETQYF

J gene: TRBJ2-2
clone size: -
V gene: TRBV6-5
D gene: -
CDR3 DNA: TGTGCCAGCAGTCGAGGTTCGAGGGAGCTGTTTTTT
CDR3 protein: CASSRGSRELFF

J gene: TRBJ1-5
clone size: -
V gene: TRBV19
D gene: -
CDR3 DNA: TGTGCCAGTACCGAGACCCTAGAACTTCAGCCCCAGCATTTT
CDR3 protein: CASTETLELQPQHF

J gene: TRBJ2-5
clone size: -
V gene: TRBV11-2
D gene: -
CDR3 DNA: TGTGCCAGCAGCGAACAAGAGACCCAGTACTTC
CDR3 protein: CASSEQETQYF

J gene: TRBJ1-1
clone size: once
V gene: TRBV14
D gene: -
CDR3 DNA: TGTGCCAGCAGCCAAGAGTATGACCCATACCACACTGAAGCTTTCTTT
CDR3 protein: CASSQEYDPYHTEAFF

J gene: TRBJ1-1
clone size: -
V gene: TRBV2
D gene: -
CDR3 DNA: TGTGCCAGCGGGGGACCCACTGAAGCTTTCTTT
CDR3 protein: CASGGPTEAFF

J gene: TRBJ1-6
clone size: once
V gene: TRBV7-2
D gene: -
CDR3 DNA: TGTGCCAGCAGCCCGGGTTTTCTTAATTCACCCCTCCACTTT
CDR3 protein: CASSPGFLNSPLHF

J gene: TRBJ2-5
clone size: -
V gene: TRBV2
D gene: -
CDR3 DNA: TGTGCCAGCAGTGGGTGGGGCATAGAGACCCAGTACTTC
CDR3 protein: CASSGWGIETQYF

J gene: TRBJ2-7
clone size: medium-sized
V gene: TRBV5-4
D gene: -
CDR3 DNA: TGTGCCAGCAGCCGGGAGCCAGGGAGCGAGCAGTACTTC
CDR3 protein: CASSREPGSEQYF

J gene: TRBJ2-1
clone size: -
V gene: TRBV27
D gene: -
CDR3 DNA: TGTGCCAGCAGTTTGGGGGGAAGAAGCTCCTACAATGAGCAGTTCTTC
CDR3 protein: CASSLGGRSSYNEQFF

J gene: TRBJ1-5
clone size: -
V gene: TRBV19
D gene: -
CDR3 DNA: TGTGCCAGTAGTATTGACCTGTGGGGGGGTGGCAATCAGCCCCAGCATTTT
CDR3 protein: CASSIDLWGGGNQPQHF

J gene: TRBJ1-1
clone size: -
V gene: TRBV5-5
D gene: -
CDR3 DNA: TGTGCCAGCAGCTTCACGGGGAACACTGAAGCTTTCTTT
CDR3 protein: CASSFTGNTEAFF

J gene: TRBJ2-2
clone size: -
V gene: TRBV5-1
D gene: -
CDR3 DNA: TGCGCCAGCAGCTTGGCGAACACCGGGGAGCTGTTTTTT
CDR3 protein: CASSLANTGELFF